This is a list of T cell receptor beta chains from one sample in a study of cytomegalovirus exposure and HLA in healthy donors. Profiled with immunoSEQ multiplex PCR; TCRdb holds only in-frame clones, not every one. This sample has about 73,000 clones, with around 75% found just once. The sample taken for sequencing was PBMCs. All receptors come from a man in his 70s in good health and CMV-seronegative. Both conserved end residues are part of each CDR3. Each record gives: D gene, clone size, V gene, J gene, CDR3 DNA, CDR3 protein. The D gene is left open where the match is weak. Some rows have no size entry. The others give once, few or many, or a class for an expanded clone.

TRBD2,once,TRBV5-5,TRBJ2-7,TGTGCCAGCAGCTTGGAGTCTAGCGGGGTTCCCTACGAGCAGTACTTC,CASSLESSGVPYEQYF
-,-,TRBV6-5,TRBJ2-7,TGTGCCAGCAGTTACTCGAGGCTTGCGGTGTCCTACGAGCAGTACTTC,CASSYSRLAVSYEQYF
TRBD2,few,TRBV4-1,TRBJ2-2,TGCGCCAGCAGCCAAGACGGGACTAGCGGGAGGGCCAGTCGAACCGGGGAGCTGTTTTTT,CASSQDGTSGRASRTGELFF
TRBD1,-,TRBV30,TRBJ1-2,TGTGCCTGGAGCGGACAGGGATATAGTGGCTACACCTTC,CAWSGQGYSGYTF
-,few,TRBV27,TRBJ2-7,TGTGCCAGCAGGGGATTAGCGGCGAACCAGTACGAGCAGTACTTC,CASRGLAANQYEQYF
TRBD1,-,TRBV9,TRBJ1-4,TGTGCCAGCACCGCAGGGGGAACTAATGAAAAACTGTTTTTT,CASTAGGTNEKLFF
TRBD1,few,TRBV6-5,TRBJ1-5,TGTGCCAGCAGTAGGTCGACAGGGGTCAATCAGCCCCAGCATTTT,CASSRSTGVNQPQHF
TRBD1,-,TRBV30,TRBJ2-1,TGTGCCTGGAGCCGGGACAGGGCCCACAATGAGCAGTTCTTC,CAWSRDRAHNEQFF
-,-,TRBV12-5,TRBJ2-7,TGTGCTAGTGGCCGGCCTGGGCAACGCTCCTACGAGCAGTACTTC,CASGRPGQRSYEQYF
TRBD1,-,TRBV6-1,TRBJ2-7,TGTGCCAGCAGTGAAGATTTAGGACAGGGAAGGGGACTCTTC,CASSEDLGQGRGLF
TRBD1,-,TRBV7-9,TRBJ1-5,TGTGCCAGCAGCTTCACAGGGGATCAGGGTCAGCCCCAGCATTTT,CASSFTGDQGQPQHF
-,-,TRBV5-1,TRBJ2-1,TGCGCCAGCAGCCCCGCAGGGTCCACCTACAATGAGCAGTTCTTC,CASSPAGSTYNEQFF
TRBD1,-,TRBV15,TRBJ1-5,TGTGCCACCAGCAGAGGAGGGGGCGGAATTCAGCCCCAGCATTTT,CATSRGGGGIQPQHF
-,once,TRBV7-2,TRBJ2-2,TGTGCCAGCAGCTTTAGCCAAACCGGGGAGCTGTTTTTT,CASSFSQTGELFF
-,-,TRBV6-5,TRBJ2-1,TGTGCCAGTATGACAGGTGGATCCTACAATGAGCAGTTCTTC,CASMTGGSYNEQFF
TRBD1,-,TRBV6-1,TRBJ1-6,TGTGCCAGCTTGAGACAGGGTGATAATTCACCCCTCCACTTT,CASLRQGDNSPLHF
-,once,TRBV5-1,TRBJ2-3,TGCGCCAGCAGCTTGGGGCAGGGCTTAAGTTACTTT,CASSLGQGLSYF